Following are 13 T cell receptor beta chains from one sample sequenced in a study of response to subunit inactivated influenza vaccine. TCRdb analysed the RT-PCR reads with MiXCR anew, one entry per CDR3 protein. The sample shows 300,000 to 350,000 distinct CDR3 sequences, roughly 22% of them seen only once. The input for sequencing was PBMCs from blood, taken about 20 months after vaccination. The source of these receptors is a man between 50 and 75 years old who received an inactivated influenza vaccine.

This clonotype was observed a handful of times. CDR3 in amino acids: CASGQGSRITQYF. Here the CDR3 DNA reads TGTGCCAGCGGACAGGGGTCCCGGATTACGCAGTATTTT. V is TRBV12-3 or TRBV12-4 and J is TRBJ2-3, with 9 nucleotides matching TRBD1. The CDR3 loop spans 13 amino acids. Unmatched junction bases numbered 8, after V lost 8 bases and J lost 8 bases.

This clonotype was observed a few times. The genes are TRBV12-3 or TRBV12-4 and TRBJ1-5; D unresolved. V lost 3 bases and J lost 5, with 8 bases in between. The CDR3 extends over 13 amino acids. CDR3 sequence: CASSFARDQPQHF. The CDR3 bases are TGTGCCAGCAGTTTCGCTAGAGATCAGCCCCAGCATTTT.

CDR3 amino acids: CASSSDRGLEQYF. The CDR3 DNA reads TGTGCCAGCAGTTCGGACAGGGGGCTCGAGCAGTACTTC. This chain joins TRBV12-3 or TRBV12-4 and TRBJ2-7, with 11 bases fitting TRBD1. The CDR3 is made up of 13 amino acids. The junction had 2 bases not matched to a gene; V was cut back by 4 bases and J by 6 bases.

This clonotype occurred a few times. V and J are TRBV19 and TRBJ1-1; TRBD1 aligns across 11 bases. The germline V gene has CDR1 LNHDA and CDR2 SQIVND (reference sequence). The CDR3 has 14 amino acids. The V and J ends lost 7 bases and 4 bases, in that order; junction bases with no gene match: 5. CDR3 sequence reads: CASTPGTGGTEAFF. The DNA for the CDR3 is TGTGCCAGTACCCCCGGGACAGGGGGCACTGAAGCTTTCTTT.

The CDR3 loop reads CASSNSGRSYNEQFF. In DNA, the CDR3 is TGTGCCAGCAGCAATAGCGGGAGGTCCTACAATGAGCAGTTCTTC. The V and J genes are TRBV28 and TRBJ2-1; 10 bases agree with TRBD2. Trimming removed 6 bases from V and 1 base from J; junction bases left unmatched: 3. There are 15 residues in the CDR3. Per the germline V gene, CDR1 is MDHEN and CDR2 is SYDVKM.

The chain couples TRBV5-5 to TRBJ2-7; TRBD2 might be the D (5 bases). CDR1 is SGHKS and CDR2 is YYEKEE in the germline V gene (reference sequence). V lost 2 bases and J lost 0, with 9 bases in between. The CDR3 totals 14 residues. The CDR3 region is CASSFRAGSYEQYF. CDR3 in DNA: TGTGCCAGCAGCTTCCGCGCGGGCTCCTACGAGCAGTACTTC. The entire variable domain, with the rest obtained from reference TRBV5-5 and TRBJ2-7, is as follows: DAGVTQSPTHLIKTRGQQVTLRCSPISGHKSVSWYQQVLGQGPQFIFQYYEKEERGRGNFPDRFSARQFPNYSSELNVNALLLGDSALYLCASSFRAGSYEQYFGPGTRLTVT.

Only a few counts were recorded for this clonotype. The V call is TRBV27, the J call TRBJ1-6; D is uncertain. Looked up from germline, CDR1 is MNHEY and CDR2 is SMNVEV (reference sequence). There are 14 residues in the CDR3. Trimming left V 6 bases short and J 9 bases short, with 15 bases between. CDR3 DNA sequence: TGTGCCAGCAGCCTCCGGGTCGAAGGTTCACCCCTCCACTTT. Its protein product is CASSLRVEGSPLHF.

This clonotype was counted only a few times. J is TRBJ2-5 and V is TRBV20-1; 8 bases agree with TRBD2. This CDR3 spans 14 amino acids. V was pared by 4 bases and J by 2 bases, with 6 bases of the junction left unmatched. Germline CDR1 and CDR2: DFQATT and SNEGSKA (reference sequence). This chain's CDR3 is CSAMKLAVQETQYF. CDR3 bases: TGCAGTGCTATGAAACTAGCGGTACAAGAGACCCAGTACTTC.

The chain employs TRBV20-1 and TRBJ1-4; D is perhaps TRBD1 (5 bases). Trimming shortened V by 0 bases and J by 5 bases, and 28 bases separated the two germline ends. The germline gives CDR1 DFQATT, CDR2 SNEGSKA (reference sequence). The CDR3 totals 20 residues. The CDR3 here is CSARERGDTLRRIINEKLFF. In DNA form, the CDR3 reads TGCAGTGCTAGAGAGCGGGGGGATACCCTACGACGGATCATAAATGAAAAACTGTTTTTT.

This clonotype was seen only a few times. V is TRBV7-2 and J is TRBJ2-5; TRBD2 agrees at 9 bases. The CDR3 sequence is 16 residues long. CDR1 is SGHTA and CDR2 is FQGNSA in the germline V gene. Trimming took 2 bases from V and 5 from J; bases not matched to a gene: 9. CDR3 protein: CASSLTAGGPFETQYF. In DNA form, the CDR3 reads TGTGCCAGCAGCTTAACGGCGGGAGGGCCCTTTGAGACCCAGTACTTC. Full variable domain (missing parts from reference TRBV7-2 and TRBJ2-5): GAGVSQSPSNKVTEKGKDVELRCDPISGHTALYWYRQSLGQGLEFLIYFQGNSAPDKSGLPSDRFSAERTGGSVSTLTIQRTQQEDSAVYLCASSLTAGGPFETQYFGPGTRLLVL.

This clonotype was counted ten times or more. This rearrangement joins TRBV10-3 to TRBJ2-5; D unclear. The CDR3 contains 12 residues. Germline CDR1 ENHRY, CDR2 SYGVKD. V lost 6 bases to trimming and J lost 1 base, with 6 bases between them. This CDR3 is CAIRGLQETQYF. The DNA for the CDR3 is TGTGCCATCAGAGGGCTCCAAGAGACCCAGTACTTC.

This rearrangement joins TRBV5-1 to TRBJ2-1; D gene uncertain. Trimming removed 0 bases from V and 0 bases from J, with 13 bases in between. The CDR3 runs 17 residues. Germline-derived CDR1 and CDR2 are SGHRS and YFSETQ. Written as DNA, the CDR3 is TGCGCCAGCAGCTTGGAGTTTCGAGGATTCTCCTACAATGAGCAGTTCTTC. It encodes CASSLEFRGFSYNEQFF. The variable domain in full, completed from reference TRBV5-1 and TRBJ2-1, reads KAGVTQTPRYLIKTRGQQVTLSCSPISGHRSVSWYQQTPGQGLQFLFEYFSETQRNKGNFPGRFSGRQFSNSRSEMNVSTLELGDSALYLCASSLEFRGFSYNEQFFGPGTRLTVL.

J is TRBJ2-1 and V is TRBV7-8; D gene uncertain. This CDR3 comprises 12 residues. Germline assignment: CDR1 SGHVS and CDR2 FQNEAQ. V lost 1 base and J 8 bases, leaving 6 bases between the germline ends. CDR3 in amino acids: CASSLGPDEQFF. The CDR3 DNA sequence: TGTGCCAGCAGCTTAGGCCCCGATGAGCAGTTCTTC.